A single sample gave rise to the 8 T cell receptor beta chains below, sequenced in a study of T cell changes during pregnancy in multiple sclerosis. TCRdb keeps only in-frame clones here, not all; method: immunoSEQ multiplex PCR. The sample comprises 90,000 or so clones, about 91% of which are singletons, and roughly 1.9% rests with the top ten. This material consisted of peripheral blood, taken in the first trimester of pregnancy. These TCRs come from a female donor in good health, enrolled as a control in a pregnancy study.

CDR3 residues: CASSREMTTSSYNEQFF. The DNA of the CDR3 is TGTGCCAGCAGCCGAGAAATGACAACGAGCTCCTACAATGAGCAGTTCTTC. The V gene is TRBV4-2, the J gene TRBJ2-1; unclear D gene. The CDR3 contains 17 residues. Trimming stripped 4 bases from V and 0 bases from J, with 16 bases between. Germline-derived CDR1 and CDR2 are LGHNA and YNFKEQ.

The chain recombines TRBV2 with TRBJ1-5, with D possibly TRBD1 on 5 matching bases. The germline V gene has CDR1 SNHLY and CDR2 FYNNEI. The V gene lost 3 bases and the J gene lost 0 bases, with 9 bases spanning the gap. The CDR3 is 15 residues long. The CDR3 sequence is CASSDWGGSNQPQHF. CDR3 in DNA: TGTGCCAGCAGTGATTGGGGGGGTAGCAATCAGCCCCAGCATTTT.

The V and J genes are TRBV20-1 and TRBJ2-7; D remains ambiguous. Trimming removed 3 bases from V and 3 bases from J, with 6 bases in between. This CDR3 region has 11 residues. Germline loops: CDR1 DFQATT, CDR2 SNEGSKA (reference sequence). CDR3 region: CSASRLYEQYF. The CDR3, as DNA: TGCAGTGCTAGCAGACTCTACGAGCAGTACTTC.

This clone was picked up a small number of times. The V call is TRBV4-2, the J call TRBJ2-1; 9 positions match TRBD1. The V gene end was trimmed by 3 bases and the J gene end by 0 bases; junction bases not matched to a gene: 6. The germline gives CDR1 LGHNA, CDR2 YNFKEQ. CDR3 length: 17 amino acids. For the CDR3, the DNA is TGTGCCAGCAGCCAGTGGGACAGGGAGGACTCCTACAATGAGCAGTTCTTC. Translated: CASSQWDREDSYNEQFF.

The chain joins TRBV6-6 to TRBJ2-7; 7 nucleotides match TRBD2. Germline V gene lookup returns CDR1 MNHNY and CDR2 SVGAGI (reference sequence). The CDR3 totals 13 residues. The ends lost 6 bases at V and 6 bases at J; junction bases unmatched: 8. CDR3 loop: CASSYGGKSEQYF. CDR3 in DNA: TGTGCCAGCAGCTACGGGGGGAAGAGCGAGCAGTACTTC.

This clone has a single count. The chain couples TRBV2 to TRBJ1-5, with D perhaps TRBD1 (5 bases). CDR1 is SNHLY and CDR2 is FYNNEI in the germline V gene. This CDR3 spans 17 amino acids. V gave up 0 bases and J gave up 0 bases, with 12 bases separating them. The CDR3 is CASSEARRGYSNQPQHF. Written as DNA, the CDR3 is TGTGCCAGCAGTGAAGCGAGAAGGGGCTATAGCAATCAGCCCCAGCATTTT.

The V gene is TRBV4-3, the J gene TRBJ2-1, with D possibly being TRBD2 (6 bases). Germline-derived CDR1 and CDR2 are LGHNA and YSLEER. The CDR3 has 14 amino acids. V was cut by 4 bases and J by 4 bases, with 11 bases left in between. CDR3 DNA: TGCGCCAGCAGCCTAACGGAGGGGTACAATGAGCAGTTCTTC. The encoded protein is CASSLTEGYNEQFF.

This clone is a singleton in its sample. The chain links TRBV4-2 to TRBJ1-2; D ambiguous. V was trimmed by 1 base and J by 5 bases, leaving 5 bases between them. The CDR3 totals 12 residues. Germline V gene data show CDR1 as LGHNA and CDR2 as YNFKEQ. The CDR3 region is CASSQASYGYTF. The CDR3 nucleotides are TGTGCCAGCAGCCAAGCCAGTTATGGCTACACCTTC.